The 3 T cell receptor beta chains listed next were all sequenced from one sample in a study of T cell responses to AZD1222 COVID-19 vaccine. The protocol was immunoSEQ multiplex PCR, while the TCRdb copy is restricted to in-frame clones and leaves out a portion. Of roughly 120,000 clones listed, roughly 85% are singletons. The sequencing here drew on peripheral blood, taken 28 days after the second AZD1222 dose. The origin of the receptors is an adult who received the AZD1222 COVID-19 vaccine.

Remarks on this clone: A read error may produce the germline difference seen at one junction end. This rearrangement joins TRBV5-4 to TRBJ2-7, with 7 bases that match TRBD2. This CDR3 comprises 13 residues. In germline, CDR1 is SGHNT, CDR2 YYREEE (reference sequence). The CDR3 sequence: CATSGANSYEQYF. CDR3 in DNA: TGTGCCACCAGCGGGGCCAACTCCTACGAGCAGTACTTC.

This clone was recorded once. The chain combines TRBV21-1 with TRBJ2-7; the table's D call, TRBD1, has no DNA check behind it. TRBV21-1 is termed a pseudogene. There are 15 residues in the CDR3. CDR3 in DNA: TGTGCCAGGCCAATTGTCGGGACAGGGGGTCCCGAGCAGTACTTC. Translated: CARPIVGTGGPEQYF.

The chain carries TRBV5-6 and TRBJ2-7; no clear D. Trimming cost V 0 bases and J 3 bases, with 4 bases left between them. CDR3 size: 12 residues. Germline V gene lookup returns CDR1 SGHDT and CDR2 YYEEEE. The CDR3 here is CASSLVGYEQYF. The CDR3 coding sequence is TGTGCCAGCAGCTTGGTCGGCTACGAGCAGTACTTC. Combining the CDR3 with reference TRBV5-6 and TRBJ2-7 gives the whole variable domain DAGVTQSPTHLIKTRGQQVTLRCSPKSGHDTVSWYQQALGQGPQFIFQYYEEEERQRGNFPDRFSGHQFPNYSSELNVNALLLGDSALYLCASSLVGYEQYFGPGTRLTVT.